These 7 T cell receptor beta chains originate from one sample sequenced in a study of blood T cell repertoires in COVID-19. Here immunoSEQ multiplex PCR was the method, and the copy in TCRdb shows in-frame clones only, minus some. There are roughly 180,000 clones in the sample; roughly three quarters occur only once, and 12% lies in the top ten. Sample: peripheral blood. These receptors all stem from a woman older than 75 with COVID-19, enrolled during active disease.

This chain links TRBV6-1 with TRBJ2-1, with TRBD2 matching over 7 bases. Germline loops: CDR1 MNHNS, CDR2 SASEGT. V shed 1 base, J shed 3 bases, and the junction held 3 bases outside the gene matches. The CDR3 is 15 amino acids. The CDR3 loop is CASSEDLAVYNEQFF. CDR3 bases: TGTGCCAGCAGTGAAGATCTAGCGGTCTACAATGAGCAGTTCTTC.

The rearrangement joins TRBV12-3 or TRBV12-4 to TRBJ1-1; a possible D gene is TRBD1 (6 bases). Trimming took off 6 bases at V and 6 bases at J, with 14 bases between the two ends. The CDR3 has 13 amino acids. The DNA of the CDR3 is TGTGCCAGCAGCCTGACAGGTTACGCTGAAGCTTTCTTT. Its protein product is CASSLTGYAEAFF.

On this clone itself: Distinct nucleotide sequences in the sample also encode this CDR3. The V and J genes are TRBV5-4 and TRBJ1-1, with 7 bases matching TRBD1. The CDR3 spans 14 residues. Germline V lookup: CDR1 SGHNT, CDR2 YYREEE (reference sequence). The J segment lost 1 base and the V segment lost 0 bases, leaving 0 bases of the junction unmatched. The CDR3 DNA reads TGTGCCAGCAGCTTGGACAGGGGGAACACTGAAGCTTTCTTT. Its translation is CASSLDRGNTEAFF.

The chain recombines TRBV5-1 with TRBJ2-3; possibly TRBD1 for D (6 bases). The CDR3 runs 14 residues. V lost 0 bases to trimming and J lost 5 bases, with 10 bases between them. Germline V lookup: CDR1 SGHRS, CDR2 YFSETQ. The CDR3 DNA follows: TGCGCCAGCAGCTTGGACAGGGTGAGAGATACGCAGTATTTT. It encodes CASSLDRVRDTQYF.

This chain connects TRBV7-2 to TRBJ1-2, with unresolved D. This CDR3 is built from 15 residues. V was clipped by 1 base and J by 4 bases, with 13 bases between them. CDR1 and CDR2 from the germline V gene are SGHTA and FQGNSA. CDR3 in amino acids: CASSLGFGEFYGYTF. CDR3 nucleotide sequence: TGTGCCAGCAGCTTAGGTTTCGGAGAGTTCTATGGCTACACCTTC.

The genes are TRBV5-4 and TRBJ1-1, with D possibly matching TRBD1 (5 bases). The CDR3 is 13 residues long. Germline V gene data show CDR1 as SGHNT and CDR2 as YYREEE (reference sequence). Deletions cut 4 bases from V and 1 base from J, with 8 bases between. The CDR3 is CASSADRNTEAFF. Written as DNA, the CDR3 is TGTGCCAGCAGCGCCGACAGGAACACTGAAGCTTTCTTT.

The sample holds a few counts of this clone. The rearrangement joins TRBV27 to TRBJ1-2, with TRBD1 as a possible D gene (6 bases). Trimming pared 6 bases from V and 1 base from J, leaving 12 bases between. The CDR3 covers 14 residues. Germline V gene lookup returns CDR1 MNHEY and CDR2 SMNVEV (reference sequence). CDR3 nucleotides: TGTGCCAGCAGACTGACAGGAGTTAACTATGGCTACACCTTC. It specifies CASRLTGVNYGYTF.